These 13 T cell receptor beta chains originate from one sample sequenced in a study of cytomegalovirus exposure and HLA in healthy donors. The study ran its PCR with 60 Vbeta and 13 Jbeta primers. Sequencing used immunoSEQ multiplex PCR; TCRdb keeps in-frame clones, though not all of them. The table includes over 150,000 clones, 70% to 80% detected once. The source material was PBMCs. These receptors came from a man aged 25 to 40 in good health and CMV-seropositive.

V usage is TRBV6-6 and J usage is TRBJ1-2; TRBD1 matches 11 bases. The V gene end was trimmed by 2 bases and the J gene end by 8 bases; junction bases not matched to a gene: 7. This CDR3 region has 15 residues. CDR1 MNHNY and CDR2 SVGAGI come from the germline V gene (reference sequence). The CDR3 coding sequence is TGTGCCAGCAGTTACACACCGGGACAGGGGGACGGCTACACCTTC. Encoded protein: CASSYTPGQGDGYTF.

Here the CDR3 DNA reads TGTGCCAGCAGCAAAGAATGGCGGAGGAACACCGGGGAGCTGTTTTTT. This translates into CASSKEWRRNTGELFF. The V call is TRBV21-1, the J call TRBJ2-2; the table's D call, TRBD2, has no DNA check behind it. TRBV21-1 is a pseudogene segment. This CDR3 contains 16 residues.

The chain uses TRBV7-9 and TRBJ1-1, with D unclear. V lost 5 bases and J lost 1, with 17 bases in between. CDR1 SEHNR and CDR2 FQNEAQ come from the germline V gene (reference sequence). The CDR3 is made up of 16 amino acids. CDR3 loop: CASSPEELSKNTEAFF. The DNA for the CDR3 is TGTGCCAGCAGCCCTGAGGAATTGTCGAAGAACACTGAAGCTTTCTTT.

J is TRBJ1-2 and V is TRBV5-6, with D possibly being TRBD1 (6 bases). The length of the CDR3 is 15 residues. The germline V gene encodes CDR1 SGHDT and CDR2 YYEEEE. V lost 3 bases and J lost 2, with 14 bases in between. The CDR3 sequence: CASSSDRLRNYGYTF. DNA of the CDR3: TGTGCCAGCAGCTCGGACAGACTGCGAAACTATGGCTACACCTTC.

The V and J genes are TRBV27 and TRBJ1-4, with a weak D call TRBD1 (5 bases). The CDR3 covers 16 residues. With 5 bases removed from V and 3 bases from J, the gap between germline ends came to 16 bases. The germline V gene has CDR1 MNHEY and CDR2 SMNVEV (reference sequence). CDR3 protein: CASSRGLLVANEKLFF. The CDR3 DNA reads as TGTGCCAGCAGTAGGGGACTCCTGGTTGCTAATGAAAAACTGTTTTTT.

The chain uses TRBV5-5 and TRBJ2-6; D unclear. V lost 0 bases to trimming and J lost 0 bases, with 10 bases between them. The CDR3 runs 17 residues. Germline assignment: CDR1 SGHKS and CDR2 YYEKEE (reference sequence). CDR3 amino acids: CASSLGLLSSGANVLTF. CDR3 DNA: TGTGCCAGCAGCTTGGGACTGCTAAGCTCTGGGGCCAACGTCCTGACTTTC.

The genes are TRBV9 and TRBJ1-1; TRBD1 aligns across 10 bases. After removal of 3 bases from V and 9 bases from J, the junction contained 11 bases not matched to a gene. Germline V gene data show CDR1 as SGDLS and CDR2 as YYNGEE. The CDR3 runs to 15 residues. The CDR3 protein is CASSEGQGFEQQAFF. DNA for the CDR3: TGTGCCAGCAGCGAGGGACAGGGGTTCGAACAACAAGCTTTCTTT.

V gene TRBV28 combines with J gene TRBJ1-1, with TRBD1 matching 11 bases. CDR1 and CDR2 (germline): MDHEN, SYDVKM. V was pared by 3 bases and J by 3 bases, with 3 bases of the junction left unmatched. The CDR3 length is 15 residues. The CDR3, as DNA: TGTGCCAGCAGTTTGGACAGGGGGCAACACACTGAAGCTTTCTTT. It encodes CASSLDRGQHTEAFF. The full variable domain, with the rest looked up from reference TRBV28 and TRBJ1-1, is DVKVTQSSRYLVKRTGEKVFLECVQDMDHENMFWYRQDPGLGLRLIYFSYDVKMKEKGDIPEGYSVSREKKERFSLILESASTNQTSMYLCASSLDRGQHTEAFFGQGTRLTVV.

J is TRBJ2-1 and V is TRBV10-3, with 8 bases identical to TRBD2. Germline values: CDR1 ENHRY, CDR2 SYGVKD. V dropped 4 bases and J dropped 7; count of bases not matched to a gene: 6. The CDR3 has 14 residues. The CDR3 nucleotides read TGTGCCATCAGTGGTGACGGGGGGGGGAATGAGCAGTTCTTC. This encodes CAISGDGGGNEQFF.

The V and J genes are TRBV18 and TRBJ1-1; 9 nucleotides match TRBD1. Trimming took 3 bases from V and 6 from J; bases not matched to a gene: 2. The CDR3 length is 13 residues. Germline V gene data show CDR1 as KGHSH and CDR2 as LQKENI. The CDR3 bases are TGTGCCAGCTCACCTGGACAGGGGTCTGAAGCTTTCTTT. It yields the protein CASSPGQGSEAFF.

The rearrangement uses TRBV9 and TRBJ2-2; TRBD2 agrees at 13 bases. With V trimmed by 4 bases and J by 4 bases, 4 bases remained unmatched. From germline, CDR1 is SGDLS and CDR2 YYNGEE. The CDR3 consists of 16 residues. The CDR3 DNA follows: TGTGCCAGCAGCCGGGGACTAGCGGGAATCACCGGGGAGCTGTTTTTT. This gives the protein CASSRGLAGITGELFF.

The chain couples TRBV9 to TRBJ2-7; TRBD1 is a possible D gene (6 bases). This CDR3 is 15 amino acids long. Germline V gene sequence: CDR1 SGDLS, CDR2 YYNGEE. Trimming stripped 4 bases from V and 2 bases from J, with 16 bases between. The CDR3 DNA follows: TGTGCCAGCAGCCCTTTCGACAGGTCTGCCTACGAGCAGTACTTC. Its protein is CASSPFDRSAYEQYF.

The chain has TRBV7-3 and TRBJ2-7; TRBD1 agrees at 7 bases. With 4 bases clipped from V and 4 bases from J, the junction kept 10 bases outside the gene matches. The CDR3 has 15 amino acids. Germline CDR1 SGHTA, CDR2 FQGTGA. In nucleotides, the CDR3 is TGTGCCAGCAGCTCATGGAGGACAGGTCTTTACGAGCAGTACTTC. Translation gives CASSSWRTGLYEQYF.